This TCR beta chain was recovered during a study of a mutant IDH1 vaccine in newly diagnosed glioma. Across the study: It was radiotherapy, temozolomide, or both that patients received previously, with most receiving both.

The CDR3 sequence is 14 residues long. V shed 5 bases, J shed 3 bases, and the junction held 5 bases outside the gene matches. Germline loops: CDR1 SGHAT, CDR2 FQNNGV. To note about this clone: Its antigen is undetermined.

Time point reported: week 35, safety follow-up. With topical imiquimod, each dose of the vaccine consisted of 300 ug of mutant IDH1 20-mer peptide. The vaccination schedule gave patients eight doses in weeks 1, 3, 5, 7, 11, 15, 19 and 23. Donors harbored newly found WHO grade 3 or 4 IDH1-mutant, ATRX-lost astrocytomas. Libraries were prepared by immunoSEQ multiplex PCR; TCRdb keeps only in-frame clonotypes and omits some of them. This table holds more than 45,000 clones, around 90% found once. The starting material was PBMCs, obtained from a glioma patient whose treatment included an IDH1 peptide vaccine. The genes are TRBV11-2 and TRBJ2-7, with TRBD1 matching 9 bases. This clonotype was sampled from a woman aged 40-49 years with glioma. The CDR3 coding sequence is TGTGCCAGCAGCCCCCCGGGACAGGGCTACGAGCAGTACTTC. It translates to CASSPPGQGYEQYF.